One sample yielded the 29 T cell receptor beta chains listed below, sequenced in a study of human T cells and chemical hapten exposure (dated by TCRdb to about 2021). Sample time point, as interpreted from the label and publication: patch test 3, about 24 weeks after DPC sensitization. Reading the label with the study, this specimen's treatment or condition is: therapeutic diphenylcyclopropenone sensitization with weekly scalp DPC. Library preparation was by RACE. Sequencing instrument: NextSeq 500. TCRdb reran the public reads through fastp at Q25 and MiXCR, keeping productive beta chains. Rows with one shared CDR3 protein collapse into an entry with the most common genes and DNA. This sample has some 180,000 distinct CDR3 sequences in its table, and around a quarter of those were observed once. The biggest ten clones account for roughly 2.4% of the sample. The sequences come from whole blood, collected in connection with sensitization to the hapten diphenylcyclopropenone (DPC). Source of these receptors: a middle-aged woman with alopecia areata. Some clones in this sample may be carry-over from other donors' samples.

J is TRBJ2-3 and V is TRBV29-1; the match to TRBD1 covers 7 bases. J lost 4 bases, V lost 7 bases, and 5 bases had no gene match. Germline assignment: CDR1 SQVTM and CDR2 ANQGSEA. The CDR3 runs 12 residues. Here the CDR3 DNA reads TGCAGCGGAGGGACAGCGGCAGATACGCAGTATTTT. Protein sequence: CSGGTAADTQYF.

CDR3 protein: CASSRQSNYGYTF. The CDR3 coding sequence is TGTGCCAGCAGCAGACAGAGCAACTATGGCTACACCTTC. V is TRBV12-3 or TRBV12-4 and J is TRBJ1-2; a weak D match, TRBD1 (5 bases). The CDR3 has 13 residues. Deletions cut 6 bases from V and 2 bases from J, with 10 bases between.

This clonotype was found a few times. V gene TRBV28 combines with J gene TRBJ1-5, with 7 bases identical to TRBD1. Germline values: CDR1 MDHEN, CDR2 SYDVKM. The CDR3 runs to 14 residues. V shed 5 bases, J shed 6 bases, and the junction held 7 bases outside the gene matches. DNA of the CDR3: TGTGCCAGCAGTGACAGGGTATGGGGTCAGCCCCAGCATTTT. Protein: CASSDRVWGQPQHF.

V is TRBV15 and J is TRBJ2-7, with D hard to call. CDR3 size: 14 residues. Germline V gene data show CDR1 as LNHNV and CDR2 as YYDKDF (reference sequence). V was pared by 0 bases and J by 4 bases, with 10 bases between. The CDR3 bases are TGTGCCACCAGCAGAGATTTCATGAGGTACGAGCAGTACTTC. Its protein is CATSRDFMRYEQYF.

This chain's CDR3 is CSVTGGTGANVLTF. CDR3 nucleotide sequence: TGCAGCGTTACAGGGGGCACTGGGGCCAACGTCCTGACTTTC. This chain joins TRBV29-1 and TRBJ2-6; TRBD1 agrees at 9 bases. The CDR3 totals 14 residues. Trimming at V came to 5 bases and at J to 2 bases, leaving 1 base not matched to a gene. CDR1 SQVTM and CDR2 ANQGSEA come from the germline V gene. Supplemented by reference TRBV29-1 and TRBJ2-6, the full variable domain reads SAVISQKPSRDICQRGTSLTIQCQVDSQVTMMFWYRQQPGQSLTLIATANQGSEATYESGFVIDKFPISRPNLTFSTLTVSNMSPEDSSIYLCSVTGGTGANVLTFGAGSRLTVL.

CDR3 sequence: CASSPGLATNIQYF. CDR3 bases: TGTGCCAGCAGCCCAGGACTGGCGACTAACATTCAGTACTTC. The rearrangement links TRBV27 to TRBJ2-4, with a tentative D call TRBD2 (5 bases). The CDR3 has 14 amino acids. Germline CDR1 is MNHEY and CDR2 is SMNVEV (reference sequence). Trimming took off 6 bases at V and 7 bases at J, with 16 bases between the two ends.

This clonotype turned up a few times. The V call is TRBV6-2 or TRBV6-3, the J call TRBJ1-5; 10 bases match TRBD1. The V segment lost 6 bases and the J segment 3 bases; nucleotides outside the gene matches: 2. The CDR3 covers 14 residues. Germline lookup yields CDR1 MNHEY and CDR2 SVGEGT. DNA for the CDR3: TGTGCCAGCAGGGGACAGGGGCACAATCAGCCCCAGCATTTT. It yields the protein CASRGQGHNQPQHF.

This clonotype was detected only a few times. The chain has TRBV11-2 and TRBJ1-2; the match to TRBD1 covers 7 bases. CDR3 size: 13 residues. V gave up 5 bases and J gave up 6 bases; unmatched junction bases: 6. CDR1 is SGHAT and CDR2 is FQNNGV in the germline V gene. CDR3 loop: CASSLRDSDGYTF. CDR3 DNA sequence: TGTGCCAGCAGCCTCCGGGACAGCGATGGCTACACCTTC.

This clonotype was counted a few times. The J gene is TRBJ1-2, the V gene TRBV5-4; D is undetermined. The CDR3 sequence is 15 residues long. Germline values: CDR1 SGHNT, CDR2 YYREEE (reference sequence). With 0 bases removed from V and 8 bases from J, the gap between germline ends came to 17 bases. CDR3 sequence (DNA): TGTGCCAGCAGCTTGGAACCGGCAACTCATCAGGGCTACACCTTC. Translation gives CASSLEPATHQGYTF.

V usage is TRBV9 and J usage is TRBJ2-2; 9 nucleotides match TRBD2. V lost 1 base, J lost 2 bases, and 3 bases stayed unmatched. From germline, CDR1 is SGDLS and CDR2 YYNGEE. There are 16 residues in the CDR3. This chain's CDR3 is CASSVLGTSNTGELFF. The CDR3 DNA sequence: TGTGCCAGCAGCGTATTGGGGACTAGCAACACCGGGGAGCTGTTTTTT.

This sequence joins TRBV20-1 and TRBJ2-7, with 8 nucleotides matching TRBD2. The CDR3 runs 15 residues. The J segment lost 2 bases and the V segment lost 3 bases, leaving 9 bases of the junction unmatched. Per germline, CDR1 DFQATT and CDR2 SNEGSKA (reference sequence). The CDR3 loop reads CSARPSSGPPYEQYF. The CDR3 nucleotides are TGCAGTGCTAGGCCTTCTAGCGGGCCGCCCTACGAGCAGTACTTC.

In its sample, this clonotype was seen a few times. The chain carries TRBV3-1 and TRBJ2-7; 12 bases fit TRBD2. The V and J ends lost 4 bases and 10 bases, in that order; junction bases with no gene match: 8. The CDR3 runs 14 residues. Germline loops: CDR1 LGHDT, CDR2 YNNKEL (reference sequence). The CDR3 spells CASSPLTSGRSQYF. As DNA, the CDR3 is TGTGCCAGCAGCCCCCTGACTAGCGGGAGATCCCAGTACTTC.

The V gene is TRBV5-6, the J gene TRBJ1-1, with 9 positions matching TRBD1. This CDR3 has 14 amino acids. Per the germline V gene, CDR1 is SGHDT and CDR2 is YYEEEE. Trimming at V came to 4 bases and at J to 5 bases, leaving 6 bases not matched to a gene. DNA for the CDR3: TGTGCCAGCAGCCGTGACAGGGGGAAGACTGAAGCTTTCTTT. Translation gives CASSRDRGKTEAFF.

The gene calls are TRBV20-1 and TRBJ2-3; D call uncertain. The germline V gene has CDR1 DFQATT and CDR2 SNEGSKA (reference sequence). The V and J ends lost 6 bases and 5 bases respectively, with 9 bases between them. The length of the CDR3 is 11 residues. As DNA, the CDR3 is TGCAGTGCCCACGTCGGAGATACGCAGTATTTT. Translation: CSAHVGDTQYF.

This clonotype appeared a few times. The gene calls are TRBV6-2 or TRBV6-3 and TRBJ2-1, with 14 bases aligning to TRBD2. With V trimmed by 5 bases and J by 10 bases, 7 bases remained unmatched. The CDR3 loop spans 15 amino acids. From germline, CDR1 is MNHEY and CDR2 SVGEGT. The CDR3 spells CASSPPGLAGVEQFF. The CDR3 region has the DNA TGTGCCAGCAGTCCACCGGGACTAGCGGGAGTAGAGCAGTTCTTC.

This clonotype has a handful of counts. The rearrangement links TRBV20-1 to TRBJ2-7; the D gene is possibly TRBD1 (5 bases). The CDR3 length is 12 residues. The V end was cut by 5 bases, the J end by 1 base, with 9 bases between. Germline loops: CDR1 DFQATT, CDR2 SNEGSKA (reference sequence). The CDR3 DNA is TGCAGTGCTCCCAGACAGTCCTACGAGCAGTACTTC. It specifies CSAPRQSYEQYF.

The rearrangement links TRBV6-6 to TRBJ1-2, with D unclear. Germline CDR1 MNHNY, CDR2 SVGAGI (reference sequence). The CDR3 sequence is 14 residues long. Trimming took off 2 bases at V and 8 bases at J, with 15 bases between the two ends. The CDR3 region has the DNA TGTGCCAGCAGTTACCTACAGACCCGGTCGGGCTACACCTTC. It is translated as CASSYLQTRSGYTF.

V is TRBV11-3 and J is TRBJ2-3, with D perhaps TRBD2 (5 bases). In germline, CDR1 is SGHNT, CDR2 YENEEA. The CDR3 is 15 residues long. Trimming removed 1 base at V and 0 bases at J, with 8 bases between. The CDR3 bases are TGTGCCAGCAGCTTAGGGAGGAGAAGCACAGATACGCAGTATTTT. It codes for CASSLGRRSTDTQYF.

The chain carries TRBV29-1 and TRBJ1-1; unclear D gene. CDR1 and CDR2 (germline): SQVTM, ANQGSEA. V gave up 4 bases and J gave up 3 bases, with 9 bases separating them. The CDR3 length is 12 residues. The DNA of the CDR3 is TGCAGCGTTGGATCTGAGTACACTGAAGCTTTCTTT. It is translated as CSVGSEYTEAFF.

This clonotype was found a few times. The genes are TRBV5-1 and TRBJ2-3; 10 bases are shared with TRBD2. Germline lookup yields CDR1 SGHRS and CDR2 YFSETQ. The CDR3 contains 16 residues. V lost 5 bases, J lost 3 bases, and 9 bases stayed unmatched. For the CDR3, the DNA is TGCGCCAGCAGTCCTCTAGCGGGAGACCGGACAGATACGCAGTATTTT. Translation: CASSPLAGDRTDTQYF.

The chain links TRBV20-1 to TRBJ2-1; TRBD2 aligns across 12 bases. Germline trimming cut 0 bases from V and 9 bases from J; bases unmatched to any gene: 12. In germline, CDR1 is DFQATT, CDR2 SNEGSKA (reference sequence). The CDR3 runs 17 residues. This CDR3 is CSARDLPLAGGPPEQFF. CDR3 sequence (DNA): TGCAGTGCTAGAGATCTCCCCCTAGCGGGAGGGCCCCCTGAGCAGTTCTTC.

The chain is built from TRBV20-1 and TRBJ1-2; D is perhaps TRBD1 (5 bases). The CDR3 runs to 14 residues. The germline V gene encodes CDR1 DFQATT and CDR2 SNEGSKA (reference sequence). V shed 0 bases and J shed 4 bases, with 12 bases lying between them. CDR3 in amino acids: CSARDPGTRYGYTF. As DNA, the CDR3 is TGCAGTGCTAGAGATCCCGGGACCCGCTATGGCTACACCTTC.

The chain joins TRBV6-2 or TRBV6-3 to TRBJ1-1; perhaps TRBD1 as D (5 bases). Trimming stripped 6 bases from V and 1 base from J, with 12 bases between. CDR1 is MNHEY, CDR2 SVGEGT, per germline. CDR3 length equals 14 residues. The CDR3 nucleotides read TGTGCCAGCAGCTCACTTCAGGGGAACACTGAAGCTTTCTTT. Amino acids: CASSSLQGNTEAFF.

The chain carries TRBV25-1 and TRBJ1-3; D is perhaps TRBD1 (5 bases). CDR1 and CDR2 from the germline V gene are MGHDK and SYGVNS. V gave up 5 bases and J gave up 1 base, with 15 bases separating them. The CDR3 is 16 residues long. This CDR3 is CASSKPGPLSGNTIYF. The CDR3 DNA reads TGTGCCAGCAGTAAACCGGGACCGCTTTCTGGAAACACCATATATTTT. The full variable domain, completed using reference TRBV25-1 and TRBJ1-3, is EADIYQTPRYLVIGTGKKITLECSQTMGHDKMYWYQQDPGMELHLIHYSYGVNSTEKGDLSSESTVSRIRTEHFPLTLESARPSHTSQYLCASSKPGPLSGNTIYFGEGSWLTVV.

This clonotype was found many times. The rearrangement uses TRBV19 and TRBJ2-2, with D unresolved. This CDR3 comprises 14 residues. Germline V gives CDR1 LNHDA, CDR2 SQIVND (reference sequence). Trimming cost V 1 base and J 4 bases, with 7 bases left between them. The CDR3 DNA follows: TGTGCCAGTAGTATAGGACAACCCACCGGGGAGCTGTTTTTT. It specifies CASSIGQPTGELFF.

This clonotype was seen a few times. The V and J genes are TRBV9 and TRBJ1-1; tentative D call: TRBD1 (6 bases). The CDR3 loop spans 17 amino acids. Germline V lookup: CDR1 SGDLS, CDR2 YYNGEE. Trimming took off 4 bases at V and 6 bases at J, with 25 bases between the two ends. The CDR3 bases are TGTGCCAGCAGCTTAGGCGGGGGGCCTCGGACTACGGCTGAAGCTTTCTTT. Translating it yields CASSLGGGPRTTAEAFF.

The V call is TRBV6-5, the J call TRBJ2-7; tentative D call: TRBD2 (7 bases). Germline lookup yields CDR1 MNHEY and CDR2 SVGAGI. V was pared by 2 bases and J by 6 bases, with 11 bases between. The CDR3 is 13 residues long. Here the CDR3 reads CASSYGRGTEQYF. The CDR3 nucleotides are TGTGCCAGCAGTTACGGGAGGGGGACCGAGCAGTACTTC.

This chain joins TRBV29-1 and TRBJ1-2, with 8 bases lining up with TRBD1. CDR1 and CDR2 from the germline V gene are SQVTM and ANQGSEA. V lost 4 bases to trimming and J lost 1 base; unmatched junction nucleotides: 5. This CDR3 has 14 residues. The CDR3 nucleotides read TGCAGCGTTGTCGCAGGGGGCTTTAACTATGGCTACACCTTC. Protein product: CSVVAGGFNYGYTF.

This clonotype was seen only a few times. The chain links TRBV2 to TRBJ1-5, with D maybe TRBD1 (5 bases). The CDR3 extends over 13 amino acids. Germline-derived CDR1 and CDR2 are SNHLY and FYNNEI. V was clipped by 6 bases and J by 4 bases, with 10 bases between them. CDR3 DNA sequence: TGTGCCAGCAGATATAGGGGTAATCAGCCCCAGCATTTT. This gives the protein CASRYRGNQPQHF.